This T cell receptor (beta chain) emerged from a study of cytomegalovirus exposure and HLA in healthy donors. Whole-study results and caveats: Reports state that TCR beta sequences accurately predicted most subjects' HLA-A and HLA-B alleles.

This clone is a singleton in its sample. Its target is not known. Germline CDR1 is MNHEY and CDR2 is SMNVEV (reference sequence). V was trimmed by 4 bases and J by 0 bases, leaving 7 bases between them. The CDR3 runs to 14 residues. Amplification used 60 Vbeta primers and 13 Jbeta primers. Data came from immunoSEQ multiplex PCR; TCRdb stores just in-frame clones and leaves some out. The sample lists about 270,000 clones, 86% occurring once. The V and J genes are TRBV27 and TRBJ1-3; D is uncertain. The sequence derives from a man aged 35-49 years in good health and CMV-seropositive. Sequencing was done on a sample of PBMCs. The DNA for the CDR3 is TGTGCCAGCAGTTACCAGGCCTCTGGAAACACCATATATTTT. It yields the protein CASSYQASGNTIYF.